The 9 T cell receptor beta chains listed next were all sequenced from one sample in a study of response to subunit inactivated influenza vaccine (dated by TCRdb to 2016 to 2019). Libraries were built with RT-PCR. Sequencing instrument: Illumina HiSeq 2500. TCRdb reanalyzed the raw reads on its own, using fastp at Q25 for trimming and MiXCR for clone calling, and kept in-frame beta chains. Rows are combined by CDR3 protein, so each entry shows the most common genes and DNA. In all, the sample holds hundreds of thousands of distinct CDR3 sequences, and about 18% of those were seen once. The ten largest clones add up to about a tenth of the sample. The specimen was PBMCs from blood, collected more than 4 days after vaccination. These receptors came from a man over 45 who received an inactivated influenza vaccine. Donor details come from another sample of the same person, matched by shared clones.

There are many counts of this clonotype. The genes are TRBV27 and TRBJ2-1; weak D call: TRBD2 (6 bases). This CDR3 has 16 residues. Germline loops: CDR1 MNHEY, CDR2 SMNVEV (reference sequence). With 2 bases removed from V and 8 bases from J, the gap between germline ends came to 19 bases. CDR3 in DNA: TGTGCCAGCAGTTTAACGGTGCTAGCGACTTATGATGAGCAGTTCTTC. It translates to CASSLTVLATYDEQFF.

The rearrangement uses TRBV2 and TRBJ2-5; 8 nucleotides line up with TRBD2. Trimming took 4 bases from V and 5 from J; bases not matched to a gene: 9. Germline CDR1 SNHLY, CDR2 FYNNEI. This CDR3 spans 15 amino acids. CDR3 DNA sequence: TGTGCCAGCAGTGGGTTAGCGGGGAGAATGGAGACCCAGTACTTC. Protein product: CASSGLAGRMETQYF.

The V and J genes are TRBV6-1 and TRBJ2-1; 7 bases match TRBD1. CDR1 is MNHNS and CDR2 is SASEGT in the germline V gene. Trimming removed 6 bases from V and 7 bases from J; junction bases left unmatched: 9. The CDR3 runs 14 residues. The CDR3 protein is CASRIQTGPNEQFF. In DNA form, the CDR3 reads TGTGCCAGCAGGATACAGACAGGGCCGAATGAGCAGTTCTTC.

CDR3 in amino acids: CASSFGTGGHEQYF. In DNA, the CDR3 is TGCGCCAGCAGCTTCGGGACAGGGGGCCACGAGCAGTACTTC. This chain connects TRBV5-1 to TRBJ2-7, with 12 bases identical to TRBD1. This CDR3 is built from 14 residues. Trimming cost V 2 bases and J 5 bases; bases outside gene matches: 2. The germline CDR1 and CDR2 sequences are SGHRS and YFSETQ.

This clonotype was counted a few times. The gene calls are TRBV7-2 and TRBJ1-2; perhaps TRBD1 as D (5 bases). Germline V gives CDR1 SGHTA, CDR2 FQGNSA. V was clipped by 1 base and J by 3 bases, with 12 bases between them. The CDR3 totals 15 residues. CDR3 in DNA: TGTGCCAGCAGCTTAGATCCAGGGCGGTACTATGGCTACACCTTC. Encoded protein: CASSLDPGRYYGYTF.

The J gene is TRBJ2-1, the V gene TRBV11-2, with 7 bases lining up with TRBD1. Unmatched junction bases numbered 15, after V lost 4 bases and J lost 3 bases. The germline V gene has CDR1 SGHAT and CDR2 FQNNGV. The CDR3 sequence is 18 residues long. The CDR3 region is CASSSYRDSLASYNEQFF. CDR3 bases: TGTGCCAGCAGCTCCTACCGGGACAGTCTGGCGAGCTACAATGAGCAGTTCTTC.

In this sample, this clonotype turned up a few times. This chain links TRBV6-2 or TRBV6-3 with TRBJ1-1; a possible D gene is TRBD1 (6 bases). Germline V gene lookup returns CDR1 MNHEY and CDR2 SVGEGT. The CDR3 is 16 residues long. Trimming took off 5 bases at V and 2 bases at J, with 18 bases between the two ends. CDR3 bases: TGTGCCAGCAGTCCTGGGGGCAGGGGAATTAACACTGAAGCTTTCTTT. Its protein is CASSPGGRGINTEAFF.

This clonotype was found a few times. The chain uses TRBV20-1 and TRBJ2-7; 9 nucleotides agree with TRBD1. Per germline, CDR1 DFQATT and CDR2 SNEGSKA (reference sequence). V lost 5 bases to trimming and J lost 3 bases; unmatched junction nucleotides: 5. This CDR3 spans 13 amino acids. The CDR3 DNA sequence: TGCAGTGCTCCGGGACAGGGCTTCTACGAGCAGTACTTC. Amino acids: CSAPGQGFYEQYF.

The chain combines TRBV29-1 with TRBJ2-3; D is perhaps TRBD1 (6 bases). Germline V lookup: CDR1 SQVTM, CDR2 ANQGSEA. This CDR3 contains 14 residues. V lost 4 bases and J 5 bases, leaving 16 bases between the germline ends. The chain's CDR3 is CSVVRQEKIDTQYF. The CDR3 DNA reads TGCAGCGTTGTGAGACAGGAGAAGATAGATACGCAGTATTTT.